Presented here are 25 T cell receptor beta chains from one specimen sequenced in a study of OX40 agonist ivuxolimab in advanced cancers. Measured with immunoSEQ multiplex PCR; TCRdb has only the in-frame clones, and not every one. The sample consists of approximately 50,000 clones, about four fifths of them appearing once. Material: CD4+ or CD8+ T cells sorted from blood, obtained in a trial of the OX40 agonist ivuxolimab. These receptors were taken from an adult with an advanced solid tumor such as melanoma, head and neck, liver or kidney cancer.

The chain's CDR3 is CAIFGGQSPYEQYF. In nucleotides, the CDR3 is TGTGCCATCTTCGGGGGACAGTCCCCCTACGAGCAGTACTTC. The rearrangement uses TRBV19 and TRBJ2-7, with TRBD1 as a possible D gene (7 bases). Per the germline V gene, CDR1 is LNHDA and CDR2 is SQIVND (reference sequence). Trimming left V 10 bases short and J 2 bases short, with 18 bases between. The CDR3 covers 14 residues.

The count of this clone is one. V and J are TRBV25-1 and TRBJ2-1; TRBD2 agrees at 7 bases. Germline assignment: CDR1 MGHDK and CDR2 SYGVNS. This CDR3 spans 15 amino acids. The V gene end was trimmed by 8 bases and the J gene end by 3 bases; junction bases not matched to a gene: 10. The CDR3 sequence is CASLDGDYHYNEQFF. Here the CDR3 DNA reads TGTGCCAGCCTCGATGGGGACTACCACTACAATGAGCAGTTCTTC. Full variable domain (remainder filled in from reference TRBV25-1 and TRBJ2-1): EADIYQTPRYLVIGTGKKITLECSQTMGHDKMYWYQQDPGMELHLIHYSYGVNSTEKGDLSSESTVSRIRTEHFPLTLESARPSHTSQYLCASLDGDYHYNEQFFGPGTRLTVL.

A few counts support this clone. The rearrangement links TRBV30 to TRBJ1-3; D is ambiguous. CDR3 length: 14 residues. V dropped 3 bases and J dropped 0 bases, with 9 bases sitting between them. Germline lookup yields CDR1 GTSNPN and CDR2 SVGIG (reference sequence). CDR3 sequence reads: CAWRGYNSGNTIYF. The CDR3 DNA is TGTGCCTGGAGGGGGTATAACTCTGGAAACACCATATATTTT. Combining the CDR3 with reference TRBV30 and TRBJ1-3 gives the whole variable domain SQTIHQWPATLVQPVGSPLSLECTVEGTSNPNLYWYRQAAGRGLQLLFYSVGIGQISSEVPQNLSASRPQDRQFILSSKKLLLSDSGFYLCAWRGYNSGNTIYFGEGSWLTVV.

The table lists this clone with a count of one. This chain links TRBV5-4 with TRBJ2-7, with D tentatively TRBD2 (6 bases). This CDR3 has 15 residues. Germline V CDR1 and CDR2: SGHNT, YYREEE (reference sequence). Deletions cut 0 bases from V and 2 bases from J, with 12 bases between. Here the CDR3 reads CASSLGPSDPYEQYF. CDR3 sequence (DNA): TGTGCCAGCAGCTTGGGCCCTAGCGACCCCTACGAGCAGTACTTC.

This chain connects TRBV6-1 to TRBJ2-7; 8 nucleotides align to TRBD1. This CDR3 contains 14 residues. J gave up 3 bases and V 5 bases, and 6 bases lay outside the gene matches. CDR1 is MNHNS and CDR2 is SASEGT in the germline V gene. This CDR3 reads CASSRTGNVYEQYF. DNA of the CDR3: TGTGCCAGCAGTCGGACAGGGAACGTCTACGAGCAGTACTTC.

This clone was observed once. This chain uses TRBV27 with TRBJ2-2; TRBD2 matches 12 bases. The CDR3 length is 18 residues. Germline CDR1 MNHEY, CDR2 SMNVEV (reference sequence). Trimming at V came to 2 bases and at J to 9 bases, leaving 13 bases not matched to a gene. CDR3 region: CASSLLGLAGKTGRELFF. As DNA, the CDR3 is TGTGCCAGCAGTTTACTCGGACTAGCGGGGAAAACAGGCCGGGAGCTGTTTTTT.

V is TRBV9 and J is TRBJ2-2, with D possibly matching TRBD2 (5 bases). The CDR3 consists of 15 residues. Germline CDR1 is SGDLS and CDR2 is YYNGEE. Trimming left V 0 bases short and J 1 base short, with 7 bases between. The CDR3: CASSVGGQNTGELFF. In DNA form, the CDR3 reads TGTGCCAGCAGCGTAGGCGGGCAGAACACCGGGGAGCTGTTTTTT. The variable domain in full, completed from reference TRBV9 and TRBJ2-2, reads DSGVTQTPKHLITATGQRVTLRCSPRSGDLSVYWYQQSLDQGLQFLIQYYNGEERAKGNILERFSAQQFPDLHSELNLSSLELGDSALYFCASSVGGQNTGELFFGEGSRLTVL.

There are a few counts of this clone. V gene TRBV6-5 combines with J gene TRBJ1-1, with D possibly TRBD1 on 5 matching bases. This CDR3 contains 14 residues. Trimming stripped 2 bases from V and 1 base from J, with 8 bases between. Germline CDR1 MNHEY, CDR2 SVGAGI. In nucleotides, the CDR3 is TGTGCCAGCAGTTACGCAACAGGGAACACTGAAGCTTTCTTT. This gives the protein CASSYATGNTEAFF.

J is TRBJ1-2 and V is TRBV6-1, with TRBD1 matching over 8 bases. Trimming cost V 3 bases and J 2 bases; bases outside gene matches: 8. Germline values: CDR1 MNHNS, CDR2 SASEGT. The CDR3 is 16 amino acids. The DNA of the CDR3 is TGTGCCAGCAGTGATGACAGGGGACAAAGGAACTATGGCTACACCTTC. Its protein product is CASSDDRGQRNYGYTF.

This clone came up a few times. The V call is TRBV19, the J call TRBJ1-6; the D gene is possibly TRBD1 (6 bases). The V gene lost 5 bases and the J gene lost 11 bases, with 25 bases spanning the gap. The length of the CDR3 is 17 residues. Germline V gene sequence: CDR1 LNHDA, CDR2 SQIVND (reference sequence). The CDR3 DNA follows: TGTGCCAGTAGTGTCACCTCCCCCGGGACATCGGGGGCACCCCTCCACTTT. Residues: CASSVTSPGTSGAPLHF.

The rearrangement links TRBV6-1 to TRBJ1-6, with a weak D call TRBD1 (6 bases). V was shortened by 5 bases and J by 11 bases, with 13 bases between the two germline ends. The CDR3 has 13 amino acids. Germline-derived CDR1 and CDR2 are MNHNS and SASEGT. The chain's CDR3 is CASSTGHRTPLHF. In nucleotides, the CDR3 is TGTGCCAGCAGTACGGGACATCGTACACCCCTCCACTTT.

The chain uses TRBV5-6 and TRBJ2-1; 10 nucleotides line up with TRBD2. The trim removed 0 bases at V and 0 bases at J, leaving 3 bases unmatched. The length of the CDR3 is 17 residues. The germline V gene encodes CDR1 SGHDT and CDR2 YYEEEE. The CDR3 reads CASSLVSSGSSYNEQFF. The CDR3 DNA reads TGTGCCAGCAGCTTGGTATCTAGCGGGAGCTCCTACAATGAGCAGTTCTTC.

The V and J genes are TRBV6-1 and TRBJ2-1; no clear D gene. Germline assignment: CDR1 MNHNS and CDR2 SASEGT. There are 12 residues in the CDR3. The V and J ends lost 3 bases and 4 bases respectively, with 4 bases between them. CDR3 sequence: CASSDRYNEQFF. The CDR3 DNA reads as TGTGCCAGCAGTGATAGGTACAATGAGCAGTTCTTC.

This clone was detected only once. The chain uses TRBV7-6 and TRBJ2-6; D not certain. Trimming stripped 6 bases from V and 0 bases from J, with 9 bases between. Germline lookup yields CDR1 SGHVS and CDR2 FNYEAQ. The CDR3 is 15 residues long. The CDR3 coding sequence is TGTGCCAGCAGGACGGACCGCTCTGGGGCCAACGTCCTGACTTTC. Protein sequence: CASRTDRSGANVLTF.

This chain joins TRBV7-9 and TRBJ2-2; no clear D gene. The CDR3 loop spans 12 amino acids. The germline gives CDR1 SEHNR, CDR2 FQNEAQ (reference sequence). V dropped 5 bases and J dropped 4 bases, with 5 bases sitting between them. The CDR3 DNA reads as TGTGCCAGCAGCACCATCACCGGGGAGCTGTTTTTT. It encodes CASSTITGELFF.

The chain has TRBV5-1 and TRBJ2-3; 8 bases are a match to TRBD1. Germline V CDR1 and CDR2: SGHRS, YFSETQ. The CDR3 runs 15 residues. The V and J ends lost 0 bases and 3 bases, in that order; junction bases with no gene match: 3. CDR3 amino acids: CASSLVQGDTDTQYF. The CDR3 DNA sequence: TGCGCCAGCAGCTTGGTACAGGGGGATACAGATACGCAGTATTTT.

The chain combines TRBV19 with TRBJ2-3; possibly TRBD1 or TRBD2 for D (6 bases each). The CDR3 extends over 15 amino acids. In germline, CDR1 is LNHDA, CDR2 SQIVND (reference sequence). V lost 3 bases and J lost 1, with 11 bases in between. The CDR3 DNA reads as TGTGCCAGTAGTATTGGACAGCGGGGCACAGATACGCAGTATTTT. This encodes CASSIGQRGTDTQYF.

The gene calls are TRBV28 and TRBJ1-2, with TRBD1 identical over 7 bases. Germline CDR1 is MDHEN and CDR2 is SYDVKM. The CDR3 length is 14 residues. Losses at the gene ends were 4 bases for V and 1 base for J; bases not matched to a gene: 3. This CDR3 is CASSWGQSNYGYTF. CDR3 nucleotide sequence: TGTGCCAGCAGTTGGGGACAGAGTAACTATGGCTACACCTTC.

This sequence joins TRBV30 and TRBJ1-5; 11 positions match TRBD1. CDR1 GTSNPN and CDR2 SVGIG come from the germline V gene (reference sequence). This CDR3 is built from 17 residues. Trimming cost V 3 bases and J 6 bases; bases outside gene matches: 13. The CDR3 DNA sequence: TGTGCCTGGAGCACCGGGACAGGGGGATCTTTAGGTCAGCCCCAGCATTTT. Amino acid sequence: CAWSTGTGGSLGQPQHF.

The chain links TRBV19 to TRBJ2-5; TRBD1 matches 7 bases. The closer fit of TRBJ2-7 to the DNA end suggests the J call may be wrong. The CDR3 length is 13 residues. Germline CDR1 reads LNHDA; CDR2 reads SQIVND (reference sequence). The CDR3 coding sequence is TGTGCCAGTAGTATCGGGACAGTCTACGAGCAGTACTTC. Protein sequence: CASSIGTVYEQYF.

The rearrangement joins TRBV18 to TRBJ2-5; possible D gene TRBD2, 6 bases. Germline V CDR1 and CDR2: KGHSH, LQKENI. CDR3 size: 13 residues. Trimming pared 4 bases from V and 1 base from J, leaving 7 bases between. The CDR3 coding sequence is TGTGCCAGCTCACGGGAGGTCCAAGAGACCCAGTACTTC. It is translated as CASSREVQETQYF.

This chain uses TRBV7-6 with TRBJ1-4; D is unclear. Germline values: CDR1 SGHVS, CDR2 FNYEAQ. The CDR3 is 16 amino acids. V was trimmed by 6 bases and J by 0 bases, leaving 14 bases between them. The CDR3 nucleotides read TGTGCCAGCAGTCAAAAGTTTAGGACAACTAATGAAAAACTGTTTTTT. Its protein product is CASSQKFRTTNEKLFF.

V gene TRBV7-2 combines with J gene TRBJ2-5; TRBD2 matches at 7 bases. The V gene end was trimmed by 5 bases and the J gene end by 4 bases; junction bases not matched to a gene: 7. Germline V gene lookup returns CDR1 SGHTA and CDR2 FQGNSA. The CDR3 loop spans 14 amino acids. CDR3 sequence reads: CASSLGGPGETQYF. CDR3 DNA sequence: TGTGCCAGCAGCCTGGGAGGGCCGGGAGAGACCCAGTACTTC.

The genes are TRBV7-2 and TRBJ1-3, with D uncertain. Trimming cost V 5 bases and J 0 bases, with 11 bases left between them. CDR1 is SGHTA, CDR2 FQGNSA, per germline. The CDR3 runs to 15 residues. For the CDR3, the DNA is TGTGCCAGCAGCCCTGACACCAACTCTGGAAACACCATATATTTT. As protein: CASSPDTNSGNTIYF.

V usage is TRBV5-8 and J usage is TRBJ2-1; D not certain. Germline lookup yields CDR1 SGHTS and CDR2 YDEGEE. The CDR3 is 15 amino acids. Trimming left V 2 bases short and J 0 bases short, with 9 bases between. CDR3 in amino acids: CASSLGSSSYNEQFF. The CDR3 nucleotides are TGTGCCAGCAGCTTAGGCTCGAGCTCCTACAATGAGCAGTTCTTC.